A selection of T cell receptor beta chains follows, all from one sample in a study of memory CD4+ T cells and cytomegalovirus serostatus. Sequencing used immunoSEQ multiplex PCR; TCRdb keeps in-frame clones, though not all of them. The data show approximately 56,000 clones, roughly 82% seen once. The sample comprised memory CD4+ T cells from blood. The receptors originated from an adult in good health and CMV-seronegative. Both conserved end residues are part of each CDR3. A D gene is named only where the DNA matches it firmly. Expanded clones are given a class, and other clones once, few, many or no size at all.

TRBV6-1	few	TRBJ1-5	14	TRBD1	TGTGCCAGCCGGACAGGGATTGGTGGCCAGCCCCAGCATTTT	CASRTGIGGQPQHF
TRBV5-4	.	TRBJ1-1	13	.	TGTGCCAGCAGCCGGACACGGAACACTGAAGCTTTCTTT	CASSRTRNTEAFF
TRBV19	.	TRBJ1-2	14	.	TGTGCCAGTATGGCAGGGGCGATTAACTATGGCTACACCTTC	CASMAGAINYGYTF
TRBV6-6	.	TRBJ1-4	15	TRBD1	TGTGCCAGCAGTTACTCGGACAGGGGGCGTGAAAAACTGTTTTTT	CASSYSDRGREKLFF
TRBV29-1	few	TRBJ1-1	13	.	TGCAGCGTTGCACGGGGGACGAACACTGAAGCTTTCTTT	CSVARGTNTEAFF
TRBV5-5	.	TRBJ2-5	16	.	TGTGCCAGCAGCTTGGTGGGGCTCCTCGGGACGGAGACCCAGTACTTC	CASSLVGLLGTETQYF
TRBV30	few	TRBJ1-5	14	TRBD1	TGTGCCTGGACCCCGGACAGGGGCAATCAGCCCCAGCATTTT	CAWTPDRGNQPQHF
TRBV7-6	.	TRBJ2-3	14	.	TGTGCCAGCAGCTTAAATGCCCTTCCCCCCAGGCCGTATTTT	CASSLNALPPRPYF
TRBV7-6	.	TRBJ2-7	12	.	TGTGCCAGCAGCGACCGGGGCTACGAGCAGTACTTC	CASSDRGYEQYF
TRBV7-3	few	TRBJ2-2	15	TRBD1	TGTGCCAGCAGCTTAGGGGACAGGAACACCGGGGAGCTGTTTTTT	CASSLGDRNTGELFF
TRBV28	.	TRBJ2-3	14	.	TGTGCCAGCAGTTTGGGCCTGCCGGGGGATACGCAGTATTTT	CASSLGLPGDTQYF
TRBV7-6	once	TRBJ2-5	14	TRBD2	TGTGCCAGCAGCTCGGGACTACTCCAAGAGACCCAGTACTTC	CASSSGLLQETQYF
TRBV6-1	.	TRBJ1-3	13	.	TGTGCCAGCACGGAAAGGGGTGGAAACACCATATATTTT	CASTERGGNTIYF
TRBV10-3	once	TRBJ2-3	12	.	TGTGCCATCAGTGAATCTCGGGATACGCAGTATTTT	CAISESRDTQYF
TRBV19	.	TRBJ1-6	12	.	TGTGCCAGTGACGGCCGTAATTCACCCCTCCACTTT	CASDGRNSPLHF
TRBV4-2	.	TRBJ2-3	15	.	TGTGCCAGCAGCCAAGAGCGGGACAGCACAGATACGCAGTATTTT	CASSQERDSTDTQYF
TRBV11-2	.	TRBJ2-1	15	TRBD1	TGTGCCAGCAGCTTACGGACAGGGCGATTCAATGAGCAGTTCTTC	CASSLRTGRFNEQFF
TRBV4-2	.	TRBJ2-1	17	TRBD2	TGTGCCAGCAGCCAACATGCGGGGACTAGCGGGAACAATGAGCAGTTCTTC	CASSQHAGTSGNNEQFF
TRBV14	.	TRBJ1-3	15	.	TGTGCCAGCAGCCGCCAGGGTGTCAGTGGAAACACCATATATTTT	CASSRQGVSGNTIYF
TRBV18	.	TRBJ1-1	17	TRBD1	TGTGCCAGCTCACGTCTTCCCGGGACAGGGGGCAGGACTGAAGCTTTCTTT	CASSRLPGTGGRTEAFF
TRBV4-2	.	TRBJ2-4	18	.	TGTGCCAGCAGCCTAACTAGGGGCCAACTACTAGCCAAAAACATTCAGTACTTC	CASSLTRGQLLAKNIQYF
TRBV19	.	TRBJ2-7	13	.	TGTGCCAGTAGTATAGAACAGTCCTACGAGCAGTACTTC	CASSIEQSYEQYF
TRBV28	.	TRBJ2-7	15	.	TGTGCCAGCAGTCCCCGACAGCTTGTCTCCTACGAGCAGTACTTC	CASSPRQLVSYEQYF
TRBV7-2	.	TRBJ2-3	17	TRBD2	TGTGCCAGCAGCCTGGGGATGGGACTAGCATCTCAAGATACGCAGTATTTT	CASSLGMGLASQDTQYF
TRBV28	.	TRBJ1-5	12	.	TGTGCCAGCAGCTCCACATATGGGCCCCAGCATTTT	CASSSTYGPQHF
TRBV4-3	.	TRBJ2-3	17	.	TGCGCCAGCAGCCAAGAACAAGCAATAAACACCACAGATACGCAGTATTTT	CASSQEQAINTTDTQYF
TRBV11-2	.	TRBJ1-3	16	TRBD1	TGTGCCAGCAGCCAGTCCCCCAGGGGGAAAGGAAACACCATATATTTT	CASSQSPRGKGNTIYF
TRBV2	.	TRBJ2-7	13	.	TGTGCCAGCAGCCCCCCCCTAACCTACGAGCAGTACTTC	CASSPPLTYEQYF
TRBV5-5	.	TRBJ2-2	16	TRBD1	TGTGCCAGCAGCTTGAGGACAGGGGGCTTGGCCGGGGAGCTGTTTTTT	CASSLRTGGLAGELFF
TRBV4-1	.	TRBJ1-5	17	.	TGCGCCAGCAGCCAAGGGGTGGGGAGATCTAGCAATCAGCCCCAGCATTTT	CASSQGVGRSSNQPQHF
TRBV7-6	.	TRBJ2-1	14	TRBD1	TGTGCCAGCAGCACGGACAGGGCGGACAATGAGCAGTTCTTC	CASSTDRADNEQFF
TRBV4-3	once	TRBJ2-4	19	TRBD2	TGCGCCAGCAGCCGAAACCCCGGGACTAGCGATCAGGCCAAAAACATTCAGTACTTC	CASSRNPGTSDQAKNIQYF
TRBV14	.	TRBJ2-6	18	.	TGTGCCAGCAGCCAGTTGGGCAGGACCCCCTCTGGGGCCAACGTCCTGACTTTC	CASSQLGRTPSGANVLTF
TRBV5-8	.	TRBJ2-3	16	.	TGTGCCAGCAGCTTGGGTGGTCTTGGGGTCACAGATACGCAGTATTTT	CASSLGGLGVTDTQYF
TRBV5-1	.	TRBJ2-7	16	TRBD1	TGCGCCAGCAGCTTGAATGGACAGGACGAGGCGTACGAGCAGTACTTC	CASSLNGQDEAYEQYF
TRBV11-1	.	TRBJ1-1	15	.	TGTGCCAGCAGCTGGCAGGGTGGCGCGAACACTGAAGCTTTCTTT	CASSWQGGANTEAFF
TRBV27	.	TRBJ1-5	15	.	TGTGCCAGCAGTTTAGTGATCGGGGGCAGTCAGCCCCAGCATTTT	CASSLVIGGSQPQHF
TRBV5-4	.	TRBJ1-6	14	TRBD1	TGTGCCAGCAGCTTAGGGACAGGCAATTCACCCCTCCACTTT	CASSLGTGNSPLHF
TRBV30	few	TRBJ1-1	12	.	TGTGCCTGGATAAAAGATCAGGGGGAAGCTTTCTTT	CAWIKDQGEAFF
TRBV7-2	.	TRBJ1-5	15	TRBD1	TGTGCCAGCTTCCGGGGTGCAGGGGGCGGACAGCCCCAGCATTTT	CASFRGAGGGQPQHF
TRBV2	.	TRBJ2-7	12	.	TGTGCCAGCAGTCGTCAGCGCTACGAGCAGTACTTC	CASSRQRYEQYF
TRBV5-1	.	TRBJ2-5	13	.	TGCGCCAGCAGCTTGGACAGTCGGGAGACCCAGTACTTC	CASSLDSRETQYF
TRBV7-9	.	TRBJ1-4	14	.	TGTGCCAGCAGCTTAGGTCAGATTAATGAAAAACTGTTTTTT	CASSLGQINEKLFF
TRBV13	few	TRBJ1-1	13	.	TGTGCCAGCAGCAAGTACAAAGGCACTGAAGCTTTCTTT	CASSKYKGTEAFF
TRBV5-4	.	TRBJ2-5	13	TRBD1	TGTGCCAGCAGCTTACCAGGGGGAGAGACCCAGTACTTC	CASSLPGGETQYF
TRBV27	.	TRBJ1-5	16	TRBD1	TGTGCCAGCAGCGCATTAGGGGGCTACAGCAATCAGCCCCAGCATTTT	CASSALGGYSNQPQHF
TRBV7-2	once	TRBJ1-1	14	TRBD1	TGTGCCAGCAGCCTCCAGACAGGGCCCACTGAAGCTTTCTTT	CASSLQTGPTEAFF
TRBV7-8	.	TRBJ2-2	13	.	TGTGCCAGCAGCTTAGCAGGGCCGGGGGAGCTGTTTTTT	CASSLAGPGELFF
TRBV27	once	TRBJ2-7	18	TRBD2	TGTGCCAGCAGTTTAGGAGGCGGGGGGGCGACCCGGTGGGGGGAGCAGTACTTC	CASSLGGGGATRWGEQYF
TRBV29-1	.	TRBJ2-7	13	TRBD1	TGCAGCGTCACAGGGGATAGGACCTACGAGCAGTACTTC	CSVTGDRTYEQYF
TRBV28	.	TRBJ2-1	14	.	TGTGCCAGCAGTCTACTAGCCCCCCGGAGTGAGCAGTTCTTC	CASSLLAPRSEQFF
TRBV7-9	.	TRBJ1-6	12	.	TGTGCCAGCAGCTCCCTCCTCTCACCCCTCCACTTT	CASSSLLSPLHF
TRBV18	.	TRBJ1-2	13	.	TGTGCCAGCTCACCCCGGGCCTCGGAGGGCTACACCTTC	CASSPRASEGYTF
TRBV9	.	TRBJ1-4	16	.	TGTGCCAGCAGCGTAGGACAGTCACGCCGTAATGAAAAACTGTTTTTT	CASSVGQSRRNEKLFF
TRBV4-2	.	TRBJ1-1	15	TRBD1	TGTGCCAGCAGCCAACTGGCACAGGGGGTTACTGAAGCTTTCTTT	CASSQLAQGVTEAFF